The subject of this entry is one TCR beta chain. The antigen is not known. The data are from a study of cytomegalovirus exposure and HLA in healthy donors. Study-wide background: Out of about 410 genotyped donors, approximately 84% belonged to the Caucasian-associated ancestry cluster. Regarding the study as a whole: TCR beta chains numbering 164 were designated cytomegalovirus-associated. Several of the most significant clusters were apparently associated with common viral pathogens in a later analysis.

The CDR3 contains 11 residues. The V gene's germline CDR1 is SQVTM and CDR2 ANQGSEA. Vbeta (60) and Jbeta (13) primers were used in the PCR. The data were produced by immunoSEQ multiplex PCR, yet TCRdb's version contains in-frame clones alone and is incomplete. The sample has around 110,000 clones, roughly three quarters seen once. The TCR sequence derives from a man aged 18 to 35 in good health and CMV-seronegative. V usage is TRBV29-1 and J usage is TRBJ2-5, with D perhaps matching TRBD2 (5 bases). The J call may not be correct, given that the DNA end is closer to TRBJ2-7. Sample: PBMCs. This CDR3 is CSAGNAYEQYF. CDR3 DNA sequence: TGCAGCGCCGGGAACGCCTACGAGCAGTACTTC.